The 16 T cell receptor beta chains in this list originate from one sample, sequenced in a study of blood T cell repertoires in COVID-19. Only in-frame clones appear in the TCRdb table, and some are missing; sequencing was by immunoSEQ multiplex PCR. The sample includes more than 400,000 clones, 90% of them seen just once. What was sequenced was PBMCs or T cells enriched from blood (not recorded which). The receptors here all came from a young man who had recovered from COVID-19.

The chain couples TRBV7-6 to TRBJ1-6, with D unresolved. Trimming took off 0 bases at V and 8 bases at J, with 8 bases between the two ends. Germline lookup yields CDR1 SGHVS and CDR2 FNYEAQ. CDR3 length equals 14 residues. The CDR3 loop reads CASSLAQYHSPLHF. In DNA, the CDR3 is TGTGCCAGCAGCTTAGCTCAGTACCATTCACCCCTCCACTTT.

The V call is TRBV4-1, the J call TRBJ1-4, with 8 nucleotides matching TRBD1. Germline CDR1 and CDR2: MGHRA and YSYEKL. J lost 4 bases, V lost 4 bases, and 8 bases had no gene match. The CDR3 has 16 amino acids. CDR3 nucleotide sequence: TGCGCCAGCAGCCTGAACGGACAGGGCCTTAATGAAAAACTGTTTTTT. This gives the protein CASSLNGQGLNEKLFF.

V is TRBV7-8 and J is TRBJ2-7, with D maybe TRBD1 (6 bases). CDR1 and CDR2 from the germline V gene are SGHVS and FQNEAQ. V lost 7 bases, J lost 1 base, and 20 bases lay in between. The CDR3 is 16 residues long. CDR3 sequence: CASTKIPGDASYEQYF. DNA of the CDR3: TGTGCCAGCACAAAAATCCCAGGGGACGCTTCCTACGAGCAGTACTTC.

This chain joins TRBV5-1 and TRBJ1-4; TRBD1 agrees at 8 bases. This CDR3 spans 14 amino acids. The germline V gene encodes CDR1 SGHRS and CDR2 YFSETQ. The trim removed 3 bases at V and 6 bases at J, leaving 4 bases unmatched. The CDR3 reads CASSSGGAHEKLFF. For the CDR3, the DNA is TGCGCCAGCAGCTCAGGGGGCGCCCATGAAAAACTGTTTTTT.

The gene calls are TRBV28 and TRBJ1-1; tentatively, D is TRBD1 (6 bases). Germline lookup yields CDR1 MDHEN and CDR2 SYDVKM. The length of the CDR3 is 14 residues. Trimming cost V 4 bases and J 1 base, with 10 bases left between them. The CDR3 DNA reads as TGTGCCAGCAGTTGGGGGGGCCGGAACACTGAAGCTTTCTTT. This gives the protein CASSWGGRNTEAFF.

On this clone itself: The sample has other DNA sequences that encode this CDR3 too. This chain joins TRBV19 and TRBJ1-5; possible D gene TRBD1, 6 bases. Trimming removed 3 bases at V and 6 bases at J, with 12 bases between. The length of the CDR3 is 14 residues. Germline loops: CDR1 LNHDA, CDR2 SQIVND (reference sequence). In DNA form, the CDR3 reads TGTGCCAGTAGTATTTCAGGGGTTGGTCAGCCCCAGCATTTT. Protein: CASSISGVGQPQHF.

In the case of this clone: Additional DNA sequences in this sample encode the identical CDR3. DNA for the CDR3: TGTGCCAGCAGCTTTACCGGGGGGGGGCCCCTCCACTTT. Translating gives CASSFTGGGPLHF. This sequence joins TRBV9 and TRBJ1-6; possible D gene TRBD1, 5 bases. V lost 4 bases and J 13 bases, leaving 15 bases between the germline ends. This CDR3 has 13 residues. The germline V gene has CDR1 SGDLS and CDR2 YYNGEE.

The genes are TRBV18 and TRBJ2-5, with TRBD1 identical over 9 bases. CDR1 and CDR2 from the germline V gene are KGHSH and LQKENI. The CDR3 runs to 13 residues. J was trimmed by 2 bases and V by 6 bases; bases with no gene match: 1. DNA for the CDR3: TGTGCCAGCTCCGGGACAGGGCAAGAGACCCAGTACTTC. Amino acids: CASSGTGQETQYF.

This chain joins TRBV7-3 and TRBJ1-3, with D maybe TRBD1 (6 bases). The CDR3 is made up of 16 amino acids. Deletions cut 0 bases from V and 0 bases from J, with 9 bases between. Germline V lookup: CDR1 SGHTA, CDR2 FQGTGA. The CDR3 is CASSLTGTPSGNTIYF. CDR3 DNA: TGTGCCAGCAGCTTAACAGGGACACCCTCTGGAAACACCATATATTTT.

J is TRBJ2-7 and V is TRBV7-8; D may be TRBD1 (5 bases). V was cut by 1 base and J by 5 bases, with 9 bases left in between. CDR3 length equals 13 residues. Germline V gene sequence: CDR1 SGHVS, CDR2 FQNEAQ. The chain's CDR3 is CASSLGGRDEQYF. CDR3 DNA sequence: TGTGCCAGCAGCTTAGGGGGCAGGGACGAGCAGTACTTC.

This clone occurred once. Here the CDR3 reads CASSPRVGEKLFF. CDR3 DNA sequence: TGTGCCAGCTCACCGAGGGTTGGAGAAAAACTGTTTTTT. The rearrangement uses TRBV18 and TRBJ1-4; D is uncertain. The V gene lost 3 bases and the J gene lost 8 bases, with 10 bases spanning the gap. The length of the CDR3 is 13 residues. Germline V CDR1 and CDR2: KGHSH, LQKENI.

This rearrangement joins TRBV5-5 to TRBJ2-3; 9 bases are shared with TRBD1. The CDR3 has 15 residues. J lost 0 bases, V lost 5 bases, and 4 bases had no gene match. Germline V lookup: CDR1 SGHKS, CDR2 YYEKEE (reference sequence). The CDR3 coding sequence is TGTGCCAGCAGTGACAGGGGGGTTAGCACAGATACGCAGTATTTT. It specifies CASSDRGVSTDTQYF.

J is TRBJ2-2 and V is TRBV4-1, with D uncertain. The CDR3 sequence is 15 residues long. CDR1 is MGHRA, CDR2 YSYEKL, per germline. The V end lost 0 bases, the J end lost 4 bases, and 9 bases lay between the germline ends. CDR3 nucleotides: TGCGCCAGCAGCCAAGATGCGGTAGTCACCGGGGAGCTGTTTTTT. The encoded protein is CASSQDAVVTGELFF.

The sample holds one count of this clone. The chain carries TRBV18 and TRBJ1-3; D gene unclear. Germline V gives CDR1 KGHSH, CDR2 LQKENI. The CDR3 has 17 amino acids. The V end lost 0 bases, the J end lost 0 bases, and 12 bases lay between the germline ends. CDR3 residues: CASSPPGATNSGNTIYF. As DNA, the CDR3 is TGTGCCAGCTCACCACCGGGAGCCACAAACTCTGGAAACACCATATATTTT.

The chain has TRBV7-9 and TRBJ2-3; 11 bases line up with TRBD2. Per germline, CDR1 SEHNR and CDR2 FQNEAQ (reference sequence). J lost 1 base, V lost 5 bases, and 2 bases had no gene match. There are 15 residues in the CDR3. Here the CDR3 reads CASSTGLAGTDTQYF. In nucleotides, the CDR3 is TGTGCCAGCAGCACGGGACTAGCGGGCACAGATACGCAGTATTTT.

The chain links TRBV28 to TRBJ1-5, with a tentative D call TRBD1 (5 bases). Looked up from germline, CDR1 is MDHEN and CDR2 is SYDVKM. V was shortened by 6 bases and J by 0 bases, with 21 bases between the two germline ends. This CDR3 spans 18 amino acids. The CDR3 nucleotides read TGTGCCAGCAGCCTTTGGACATCCCGGACCATTAGCAATCAGCCCCAGCATTTT. As protein: CASSLWTSRTISNQPQHF. Together with reference TRBV28 and TRBJ1-5, the CDR3 gives the full variable domain: DVKVTQSSRYLVKRTGEKVFLECVQDMDHENMFWYRQDPGLGLRLIYFSYDVKMKEKGDIPEGYSVSREKKERFSLILESASTNQTSMYLCASSLWTSRTISNQPQHFGDGTRLSIL.